The 9 T cell receptor beta chains reported below all come from one sample, sequenced in a study of shared clonotypes between healthy human individuals. The data were produced by immunoSEQ multiplex PCR, yet TCRdb's version contains in-frame clones alone and is incomplete. The table shows about 680,000 clones, with 92% occurring only once. Cells designated naive CD8 were CD45RO-negative and were positively selected for CCR7, with terminally differentiated effector memory CD45RA+ cells excluded. The sample comprised naive CD8+ T cells sorted from blood. These receptors were collected from a man aged 25-45 years in good health.

The rearrangement joins TRBV19 to TRBJ2-4; the D is unclear. Germline CDR1 and CDR2: LNHDA and SQIVND (reference sequence). V was pared by 9 bases and J by 6 bases, with 9 bases between. CDR3 length: 11 amino acids. The CDR3 DNA reads as TGTGCCAGCCCCCCTTTAAACATTCAGTACTTC. Its translation is CASPPLNIQYF.

The J gene is TRBJ2-2, the V gene TRBV6-5; 9 bases agree with TRBD1. The length of the CDR3 is 14 residues. Per the germline V gene, CDR1 is MNHEY and CDR2 is SVGAGI. The J segment lost 2 bases and the V segment lost 8 bases, leaving 3 bases of the junction unmatched. CDR3 loop: CASRDRVNTGELFF. Written as DNA, the CDR3 is TGTGCCAGCCGGGACAGGGTAAACACCGGGGAGCTGTTTTTT.

In the case of this clone: Additional DNA sequences in this sample encode the identical CDR3. The genes are TRBV28 and TRBJ2-7; D not resolved. Germline V lookup: CDR1 MDHEN, CDR2 SYDVKM. V lost 5 bases to trimming and J lost 4 bases, with 6 bases between them. CDR3 length equals 11 residues. The CDR3 DNA is TGTGCCAGCAGTACATCGTACGAGCAGTACTTC. This gives the protein CASSTSYEQYF.

This chain uses TRBV18 with TRBJ2-1, with TRBD1 matching over 10 bases. CDR3 length equals 17 residues. V lost 5 bases, J lost 4 bases, and 11 bases stayed unmatched. Germline CDR1 is KGHSH and CDR2 is LQKENI. The CDR3: CASSLRTGGELYNEQFF. The CDR3 bases are TGTGCCAGCTCATTGAGGACAGGGGGGGAACTATACAATGAGCAGTTCTTC.

V is TRBV6-5 and J is TRBJ2-7; 8 positions match TRBD1. The CDR3 is made up of 13 amino acids. J was trimmed by 3 bases and V by 5 bases; bases with no gene match: 3. Germline CDR1 is MNHEY and CDR2 is SVGAGI. In DNA, the CDR3 is TGTGCCAGCAGTAACGGACAGGGCTACGAGCAGTACTTC. Its protein product is CASSNGQGYEQYF.

The chain employs TRBV14 and TRBJ2-5; a weak D match, TRBD1 (5 bases). The CDR3 is 14 amino acids. Trimming left V 2 bases short and J 1 base short, with 8 bases between. Germline V gene sequence: CDR1 SGHDN, CDR2 FVKESK. Written as DNA, the CDR3 is TGTGCCAGCAGCCAACTTGACAGCCAAGAGACCCAGTACTTC. Its protein product is CASSQLDSQETQYF.

This clone was observed a few times. The chain joins TRBV10-3 to TRBJ1-1, with D tentatively TRBD1 (5 bases). The CDR3 sequence is 13 residues long. Germline values: CDR1 ENHRY, CDR2 SYGVKD. The germline V and J ends were trimmed by 11 bases and 5 bases, with 18 bases remaining between them. In DNA, the CDR3 is TGTGCCGTCCGGTTGGGGGATTTGACTGAAGCTTTCTTT. It yields the protein CAVRLGDLTEAFF.

This chain connects TRBV11-2 to TRBJ2-3; 7 bases are shared with TRBD1. The J segment lost 3 bases and the V segment lost 5 bases, leaving 5 bases of the junction unmatched. CDR3 size: 14 residues. Germline V gene sequence: CDR1 SGHAT, CDR2 FQNNGV. The CDR3 DNA follows: TGTGCCAGCAGCCCCTTGACAGGGACAGATACGCAGTATTTT. It codes for CASSPLTGTDTQYF.

V is TRBV27 and J is TRBJ1-1; weak D call: TRBD1 (6 bases). The CDR3 sequence is 16 residues long. In germline, CDR1 is MNHEY, CDR2 SMNVEV (reference sequence). Trimming stripped 7 bases from V and 5 bases from J, with 23 bases between. The CDR3 DNA sequence: TGTGCCAGCACCCGGGGGGACACTTCACGAGGGACTGAAGCTTTCTTT. Its protein is CASTRGDTSRGTEAFF.